This passage covers 10 T cell receptor beta chains from one sample sequenced in a study of identical twins. TCRdb reprocessed the 5' RACE reads with MiXCR, giving one entry per CDR3 protein. The table lists around 1.7 million distinct CDR3 sequences, 32% of them singletons, with about 0.27% in the top ten. The specimen sequenced was cord blood. Receptor source: a newborn girl in good health.

This clonotype has just a few counts. The chain is built from TRBV7-8 and TRBJ2-3, with D perhaps TRBD2 (5 bases). The length of the CDR3 is 15 residues. V shed 5 bases and J shed 7 bases, with 19 bases lying between them. Germline CDR1 SGHVS, CDR2 FQNEAQ. CDR3 protein: CASSPTSGLTYTQYF. The CDR3 region has the DNA TGTGCCAGCAGCCCTACTAGTGGGCTAACTTATACGCAGTATTTT.

Here the CDR3 reads CASSLGPLAGGPHEQFF. The CDR3 DNA sequence: TGTGCCAGCAGCTTGGGGCCGTTAGCGGGAGGGCCGCATGAGCAGTTCTTC. The gene calls are TRBV11-1 and TRBJ2-1; 11 bases match TRBD2. The CDR3 loop spans 17 amino acids. Germline trimming cut 3 bases from V and 8 bases from J; bases unmatched to any gene: 12. CDR1 is SGHAT and CDR2 is FQDESV in the germline V gene (reference sequence).

The chain uses TRBV2 and TRBJ2-2; 13 positions agree with TRBD2. CDR1 and CDR2 from the germline V gene are SNHLY and FYNNEI. The CDR3 is 16 amino acids. The J segment lost 6 bases and the V segment lost 6 bases, leaving 7 bases of the junction unmatched. The CDR3 nucleotides are TGTGCCAGCAGCGAGACTAGCGGGAGGATCCCCGGGGAGCTGTTTTTT. This sequence encodes CASSETSGRIPGELFF.

This clonotype appeared many times. The chain employs TRBV2 and TRBJ2-3; D gene uncertain. The CDR3 covers 12 residues. CDR1 and CDR2 from the germline V gene are SNHLY and FYNNEI. V gave up 8 bases and J gave up 1 base, with 7 bases separating them. The CDR3 bases are TGTGCCAGCCTCGGAGGCACAGATACGCAGTATTTT. Translation gives CASLGGTDTQYF.

The V call is TRBV20-1, the J call TRBJ2-7, with 11 bases matching TRBD2. Trimming at V came to 1 base and at J to 2 bases, leaving 7 bases not matched to a gene. The V gene's germline CDR1 is DFQATT and CDR2 SNEGSKA (reference sequence). CDR3 length equals 16 residues. The CDR3 DNA reads TGCAGTGCTAGAGGTGCTAGCGGGGGGCTACCCTACGAGCAGTACTTC. Translated, it gives CSARGASGGLPYEQYF.

V gene TRBV12-3 or TRBV12-4 combines with J gene TRBJ2-2; D is ambiguous. Trimming shortened V by 5 bases and J by 3 bases, and 13 bases separated the two germline ends. The CDR3 totals 15 residues. The CDR3 protein is CASSPKHRDTGELFF. As DNA, the CDR3 is TGTGCCAGCAGTCCCAAACACCGGGACACCGGGGAGCTGTTTTTT.

This clonotype was observed many times. V gene TRBV20-1 combines with J gene TRBJ2-3; D is perhaps TRBD2 (5 bases). The CDR3 has 16 residues. V dropped 6 bases and J dropped 4 bases, with 23 bases sitting between them. Germline assignment: CDR1 DFQATT and CDR2 SNEGSKA (reference sequence). CDR3 loop: CSASPHRLAVSDTQYF. The CDR3 nucleotides read TGCAGTGCCAGTCCCCATCGTCTAGCCGTATCAGATACGCAGTATTTT.

The chain has TRBV20-1 and TRBJ2-7; 7 positions agree with TRBD2. V lost 0 bases and J lost 2; bases outside the gene matches: 13. Germline values: CDR1 DFQATT, CDR2 SNEGSKA (reference sequence). This CDR3 spans 17 amino acids. The CDR3 DNA follows: TGCAGTGCTAGAGATCCAGGGTTTGGACTAGGGGCCTACGAGCAGTACTTC. Its translation is CSARDPGFGLGAYEQYF.

The CDR3 is CASSQDGPGRGEAFF. The CDR3 region has the DNA TGTGCCAGCAGCCAAGATGGTCCGGGGAGGGGTGAAGCTTTCTTT. The chain links TRBV4-2 to TRBJ1-1, with a tentative D call TRBD1 (5 bases). The germline V gene has CDR1 LGHNA and CDR2 YNFKEQ. This CDR3 region has 15 residues. The V end lost 0 bases, the J end lost 7 bases, and 15 bases lay between the germline ends.

The V gene is TRBV20-1, the J gene TRBJ2-1; 10 bases match TRBD2. The germline gives CDR1 DFQATT, CDR2 SNEGSKA (reference sequence). Trimming took 3 bases from V and 4 from J; bases not matched to a gene: 3. The CDR3 length is 14 residues. In DNA, the CDR3 is TGCAGTGCTAGGTCTAGCGGGGGTTACAATGAGCAGTTCTTC. Translating it yields CSARSSGGYNEQFF.